This entry concerns a single T cell receptor (beta chain). TCRdb keeps only in-frame clones here, not all; method: immunoSEQ multiplex PCR. The sample includes 80,000 to 90,000 clones, approximately 90% of them seen just once. CDR3 length equals 14 residues. Germline lookup yields CDR1 LNHNV and CDR2 YYDKDF (reference sequence). V lost 1 base and J lost 8, with 12 bases in between. The sample belongs to a study of T cell responses to AZD1222 COVID-19 vaccine. This specimen consisted of peripheral blood, obtained on day 0 of MenACWY control vaccination. The origin of this receptor is an adult in good health. The rearrangement joins TRBV15 to TRBJ2-1; weak D call: TRBD2 (5 bases). This CDR3 reads CATSRARGAHEQFF. The CDR3 bases are TGTGCCACCAGCAGAGCCCGGGGAGCCCATGAGCAGTTCTTC. The full variable domain, completed using reference TRBV15 and TRBJ2-1, is DAMVIQNPRYQVTQFGKPVTLSCSQTLNHNVMYWYQQKSSQAPKLLFHYYDKDFNNEADTPDNFQSRRPNTSFCFLDIRSPGLGDTAMYLCATSRARGAHEQFFGPGTRLTVL.